This section outlines one T cell receptor beta chain sequence together with its context. Its specific antigen is unknown. Base qualities are not at hand, and no much larger clone is one base apart. Other DNA sequences in this specimen translate into the identical CDR3. The time point label of this sample denotes: cells obtained before transplantation from donor or recipient. CD3+CD4+ and CD3+CD8+ populations were FACS-sorted from unstimulated pre-transplant donor and recipient cells taken from spleen or lymph nodes. The library was prepared using the immunoSEQ multiplex PCR assay. In most patients, genomic DNA was isolated using the Qiagen DNeasy Blood and Tissue Kit and sent frozen to Adaptive Biotechnologies for TCR sequencing. High-throughput TCR-beta CDR3 sequencing of genomic DNA from most patients was performed by Adaptive Biotechnologies. Regarding the original processing steps: TCR sequencing data were retrieved from Adaptive's ImmunoSEQ software for roughly 17 patients, whereas a few other patients were processed with MiXCR and VDJtools. To correct CD4 versus CD8 sorting errors, sequences present in both subsets at a frequency ratio below 5:1 were removed. CDR3 nucleotide sequences shared between donor and recipient were removed because the origin of such sequences could not be assigned. To be classed as alloreactive, a clone needed at least 2-fold expansion over unstimulated cells and a minimum CFSE-low frequency of 0.002% (template counts) or 0.001% (read counts). Clones were considered mappable if detected in sequenced pre-transplant spleen, lymph node, or MLR CFSE-low populations of the donor or recipient. The cumulative frequency of alloreactive clones was calculated as a percentage of all sequences, weighted by copy number. Imported from immuneACCESS, the table was reduced by TCRdb to in-frame sequences with V and J called. These copies leave out some clones; in studies compared against another copy, an unresolved V gene accounts for under half, and the cause of the remainder is not known. Clone size and V and J calls were adopted from that table, with D and trimming inferred from the DNA. The sample table holds around 120,000 clones, of which just under 95% were seen once. The ten largest account for more than 0.095% of the sample.

This entry comes from a study of graft-versus-host responses after intestinal transplantation (dated by TCRdb to the early 2020s). At the level of the whole study: The transplants that recipients received were multivisceral, liver-intestinal, or isolated intestinal. Every recipient was given anti-thymocyte globulin induction, then maintenance tacrolimus and steroids for approximately 3 years. Graft-versus-host and host-versus-graft alloreactive T cell clones were tracked in the graft, circulation and bone marrow after intestinal transplantation using bulk TCR-beta CDR3 sequencing. To identify alloreactive clones, pre-transplant mixed lymphocyte reaction products were sequenced and compared with unstimulated pre-transplant donor and recipient T cells. A cohort of 24 intestinal transplant recipients, including one retransplant, was enrolled, and 3 patients lacking pretransplant specimens were excluded. A peak of at least 4% donor T cells among recipient peripheral blood mononuclear cells was the definition used for donor T cell macrochimerism. Instead of going to the commercial service, samples from a few later patients were sequenced in-house on an Illumina MiSeq and processed with MiXCR.

The CDR3, cysteine through phenylalanine, is 12 amino acids long. Only the CDR3 part of the read is kept: 36 bases, read in frame from the first base. The germline V end is reduced by 3 bases and the J end by 8 bases; junction bases left unmatched: 0. The germline V gene specifies MDHEN as CDR1 and SYDVKM as CDR2. Points the paper makes about the study in general: Peak levels of circulating GvH clones were associated with declines in HvG clones early after transplant. Conclusions were limited by the relatively low number and heterogeneity of intestinal transplant patients. In patients with donor T cell macrochimerism, the allografts had high GvH to HvG T cell clonal ratios. GvH clones were detected in recipient bone marrow, and some of these GvH clones were observed earlier in ileal mucosa or blood, consistent with an intestinal mucosal origin.

Recombination joined TRBV28 with TRBJ2-1, with TRBD1 matching 8 junction bases. This clonotype was obtained from a human donor who received an intestinal transplant. Source: unstimulated CD4+ T cells sorted from spleen or lymph node cells, taken before intestinal transplant. The CDR3: CASSLTGDEQFF. The DNA sequence is as follows: TGTGCCAGCAGTTTGACAGGGGATGAGCAGTTCTTC.